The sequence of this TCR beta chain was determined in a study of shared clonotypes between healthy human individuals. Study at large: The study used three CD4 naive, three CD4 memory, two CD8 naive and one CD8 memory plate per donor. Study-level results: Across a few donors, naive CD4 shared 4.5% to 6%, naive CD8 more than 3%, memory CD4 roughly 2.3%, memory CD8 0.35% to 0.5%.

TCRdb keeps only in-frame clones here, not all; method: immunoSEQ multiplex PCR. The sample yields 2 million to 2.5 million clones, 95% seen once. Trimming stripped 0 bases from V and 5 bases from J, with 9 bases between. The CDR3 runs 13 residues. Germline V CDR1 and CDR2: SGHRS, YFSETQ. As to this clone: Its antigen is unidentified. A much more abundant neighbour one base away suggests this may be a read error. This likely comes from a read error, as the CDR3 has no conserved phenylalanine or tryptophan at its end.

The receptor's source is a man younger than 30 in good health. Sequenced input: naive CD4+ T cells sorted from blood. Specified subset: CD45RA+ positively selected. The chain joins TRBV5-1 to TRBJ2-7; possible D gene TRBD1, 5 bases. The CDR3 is CASSLEGVHEQYL. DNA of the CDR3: TGCGCCAGCAGCTTGGAAGGGGTTCACGAGCAGTACCTC.